This T cell receptor (beta chain) was profiled in a study of human T cells and chemical hapten exposure. The wider study: Small discrepancies in pooled library volume mainly accounted for the varying TCR yields per sample. General study results and limits: Clustering by CDR3 similarity yielded significantly more large clusters from expanded TCRs than controls. In the PT1 data, expanded TCR counts showed a positive correlation with patch test score.

Points on this clonotype: Its antigen remains unknown.

Looked up from germline, CDR1 is MNHEY and CDR2 is SVGAGI. The V end lost 4 bases, the J end lost 9 bases, and 16 bases lay between the germline ends. The CDR3 length is 15 residues. Individual cDNA molecules (in the library) carried attached unique molecular identifiers. Using its own MiXCR run on the RACE reads, TCRdb lists one record per CDR3 protein. The table shows approximately 100,000 distinct CDR3 sequences, with nearly 10% occurring only once. Sample time point: pre-sensitization, week 0. The treatment is: therapeutic diphenylcyclopropenone sensitization with weekly scalp DPC. Sample: whole blood, taken in connection with sensitization to the hapten diphenylcyclopropenone (DPC). The gene calls are TRBV6-5 and TRBJ1-6; D ambiguous. This TCR was recovered from a woman between 40 and 55 years old with alopecia areata. Some clones in this sample may be carry-over from other donors' samples. The CDR3 DNA follows: TGTGCCAGCAGTTCCAGGCCGGAGGGAGGTTCACCCCTCCACTTT. Protein product: CASSSRPEGGSPLHF.